This TCR beta chain was recorded in a study of blood T cell repertoires in COVID-19. For the study at large: Spain, Italy and the United States supplied samples that represented acute and convalescent COVID-19.

The ends were cut back, 4 bases at V and 6 bases at J, with 15 bases in the middle. The germline V gene encodes CDR1 LNHDA and CDR2 SQIVND (reference sequence). CDR3 size: 14 residues. As originally analysed: Reference gene primer amplification gave nucleated cell count estimates. Assay: immunoSEQ multiplex PCR; the TCRdb copy retains only in-frame clones and omits some. The V and J calls and clone size are taken from that table; D and trimming were inferred from the DNA. The table records over 60,000 clones, 90% of them present only once. The sequenced material came from peripheral blood. The TCR originated in a man in his fifties or sixties with acute or convalescent COVID-19. The chain is built from TRBV19 and TRBJ1-2, with D tentatively TRBD1 (6 bases). CDR3 bases: TGTGCCAGTAGTACCAACAGGGCATACAATGGCTACACCTTC. Residues: CASSTNRAYNGYTF. Supplemented by reference TRBV19 and TRBJ1-2, the full variable domain reads DGGITQSPKYLFRKEGQNVTLSCEQNLNHDAMYWYRQDPGQGLRLIYYSQIVNDFQKGDIAEGYSVSREKKESFPLTVTSAQKNPTAFYLCASSTNRAYNGYTFGSGTRLTVV.